Below are 18 T cell receptor beta chains sequenced from a single sample in a study of Graves' ophthalmopathy and Graves' hyperthyroidism. RNA transcripts were the template, and TCR beta CDR3 regions were amplified from them. Following a first-round RT-PCR that used HTBI primers, a second-round multiplex PCR was carried out. TCRdb passed the multiplex PCR reads through MiXCR, listing each CDR3 protein once. The data show 600,000 to 950,000 distinct CDR3 sequences, roughly two fifths seen once. Sequenced: peripheral blood. The receptors were sampled from an adult man with Graves' ophthalmopathy.

The chain has TRBV6-5 and TRBJ2-7, with 7 positions matching TRBD2. The assigned J gene may be wrong: the sequence end matches TRBJ2-1 better. This CDR3 is built from 15 residues. The V gene's germline CDR1 is MNHEY and CDR2 SVGAGI. The CDR3 region is CASSYGPSGGDEQFF. The CDR3 nucleotides read TGTGCCAGCAGTTATGGCCCTAGCGGAGGGGATGAGCAGTTCTTC.

V usage is TRBV20-1 and J usage is TRBJ2-5, with 12 bases fitting TRBD2. V lost 2 bases to trimming and J lost 9 bases; unmatched junction nucleotides: 10. The CDR3 has 15 residues. Germline CDR1 reads DFQATT; CDR2 reads SNEGSKA (reference sequence). This CDR3 is CSARQGLAGQGAQYF. CDR3 sequence (DNA): TGCAGTGCTAGACAAGGACTAGCGGGGCAAGGGGCCCAGTACTTC.

The V call is TRBV11-2, the J call TRBJ2-7, with D possibly matching TRBD1 (5 bases). The ends were cut back, 5 bases at V and 3 bases at J, with 8 bases in the middle. The CDR3 covers 12 residues. Germline lookup yields CDR1 SGHAT and CDR2 FQNNGV. The CDR3 loop is CASSVDSYEQYF. CDR3 bases: TGTGCCAGCAGCGTCGACAGCTACGAGCAGTACTTC.

The table lists this clonotype with many counts. The J gene is TRBJ2-7, the V gene TRBV4-2; D not certain. This CDR3 is built from 14 residues. Germline V gene lookup returns CDR1 LGHNA and CDR2 YNFKEQ. V lost 0 bases, J lost 0 bases, and 6 bases lay in between. This CDR3 reads CASSQDRLSYEQYF. For the CDR3, the DNA is TGTGCCAGCAGCCAAGATCGCCTCTCCTACGAGCAGTACTTC.

This clonotype was picked up a small number of times. J is TRBJ1-2 and V is TRBV6-5, with TRBD1 matching 9 bases. The CDR3 loop spans 13 amino acids. Germline assignment: CDR1 MNHEY and CDR2 SVGAGI. Trimming removed 5 bases from V and 7 bases from J; junction bases left unmatched: 5. The CDR3 DNA reads TGTGCCAGCAGTAGGGGACAGGGCCTTGGCTACACCTTC. It is translated as CASSRGQGLGYTF.

The chain recombines TRBV24-1 with TRBJ2-3; TRBD1 matches 10 bases. Germline lookup yields CDR1 KGHDR and CDR2 SFDVKD. This CDR3 contains 17 residues. V lost 2 bases, J lost 5 bases, and 9 bases stayed unmatched. This CDR3 is CATSDYLTGGGIDTQYF. CDR3 DNA sequence: TGTGCCACCAGTGATTATTTGACAGGGGGCGGAATAGATACGCAGTATTTT.

In its sample, this clonotype was seen a few times. The chain links TRBV25-1 to TRBJ2-7; D is possibly TRBD1 (5 bases). The CDR3 loop spans 13 amino acids. V was cut by 1 base and J by 6 bases, with 10 bases left in between. Germline assignment: CDR1 MGHDK and CDR2 SYGVNS. The DNA of the CDR3 is TGTGCCAGCAGTGAATCGGTAGGGGTCGAGCAGTACTTC. Translated, it gives CASSESVGVEQYF.

This clonotype was counted many times. The chain recombines TRBV20-1 with TRBJ1-2, with TRBD1 matching 8 bases. V trimming: 8 bases; J trimming: 4 bases; junction bases outside the gene matches: 9. The germline V gene encodes CDR1 DFQATT and CDR2 SNEGSKA (reference sequence). The CDR3 length is 13 residues. The CDR3 DNA is TGCAGTCGTCCCGGGACAGGAAGCTATGGCTACACCTTC. Protein: CSRPGTGSYGYTF.

This chain connects TRBV12-3 or TRBV12-4 to TRBJ1-1, with D hard to call. The CDR3 covers 14 residues. V gave up 1 base and J gave up 1 base, with 7 bases separating them. The CDR3 loop is CASSLEEGNTEAFF. CDR3 coding DNA: TGTGCCAGCAGTTTAGAGGAGGGGAACACTGAAGCTTTCTTT.

The chain couples TRBV25-1 to TRBJ2-5; D unresolved. The CDR3 extends over 15 amino acids. Germline CDR1 and CDR2: MGHDK and SYGVNS. Between the trimmed V and J ends, which lost 8 bases and 2 bases, there was a span of 18 bases. CDR3 in DNA: TGTGCCAGCTCGCCTAGGCCGCCTAAACAAGAGACCCAGTACTTC. The encoded protein is CASSPRPPKQETQYF.

Ten or more counts support this clonotype. The gene calls are TRBV6-5 and TRBJ2-5, with D possibly TRBD1 on 5 matching bases. The ends were cut back, 2 bases at V and 4 bases at J, with 14 bases in the middle. The germline V gene has CDR1 MNHEY and CDR2 SVGAGI. The CDR3 is 15 amino acids. CDR3 protein: CASSYTPGSGETQYF. CDR3 nucleotide sequence: TGTGCCAGCAGTTACACCCCAGGGTCCGGAGAGACCCAGTACTTC.

This clonotype occurred a few times. The chain uses TRBV2 and TRBJ2-5, with a possible D match to TRBD2 (7 bases). V dropped 9 bases and J dropped 5 bases, with 13 bases sitting between them. The CDR3 covers 12 residues. Germline loops: CDR1 SNHLY, CDR2 FYNNEI. This CDR3 reads CASRGGAETQYF. CDR3 DNA: TGTGCCAGTCGAGGGGGGGCGGAGACCCAGTACTTC.

A remark on this clonotype: A much larger clone lies a single base off, so this may be a read error. The chain links TRBV7-2 to TRBJ1-5; TRBD1 might be the D (5 bases). CDR1 and CDR2 (germline): SGHTA, FQGNSA. The CDR3 loop spans 15 amino acids. The CDR3 loop reads CASSPTWGANQPRHF. The CDR3, as DNA: TGTGCCAGCAGCCCGACATGGGGCGCCAATCAGCCCCGGCATTTT.

This clonotype was detected a few times. The chain carries TRBV19 and TRBJ1-2; D is undetermined. The germline V gene has CDR1 LNHDA and CDR2 SQIVND (reference sequence). V was trimmed by 3 bases and J by 7 bases, leaving 12 bases between them. This CDR3 has 13 residues. In DNA, the CDR3 is TGTGCCAGTAGTATTGAGCTGCGGCTTGGCTACACCTTC. Its protein is CASSIELRLGYTF.

The sample holds many counts of this clonotype. The gene calls are TRBV7-9 and TRBJ1-6, with a tentative D call TRBD1 (6 bases). The CDR3 contains 14 residues. Germline values: CDR1 SEHNR, CDR2 FQNEAQ (reference sequence). V gave up 5 bases and J gave up 7 bases, with 12 bases separating them. In DNA, the CDR3 is TGTGCCAGCAGCAGGACAGTGGAGAATTCACCCCTCCACTTT. It yields the protein CASSRTVENSPLHF.

Concerning this clonotype itself: The conserved phenylalanine or tryptophan normally closing the CDR3 is absent here, so this likely arose from a read error. It is unclear where the CDR3 begins or ends on the DNA, so no DNA is shown, and the CDR3 is as TCRdb lists it. This chain connects TRBV24-1 to TRBJ1-3. Germline V lookup: CDR1 KGHDR, CDR2 SFDVKD. The CDR3 is 8 residues long, counting both termini. The CDR3 spells CATSDRGC.

This clonotype was seen many times. The chain combines TRBV2 with TRBJ1-2; D perhaps matches TRBD1 (5 bases). Germline V gene data show CDR1 as SNHLY and CDR2 as FYNNEI. Trimming pared 0 bases from V and 7 bases from J, leaving 9 bases between. The CDR3 is 13 residues long. CDR3 amino acids: CASSEAGTGGYTF. CDR3 DNA sequence: TGTGCCAGCAGTGAAGCCGGGACCGGTGGCTACACCTTC.

This clonotype was detected ten times or more. The chain links TRBV7-6 to TRBJ1-6; tentatively, D is TRBD1 (6 bases). The CDR3 contains 15 residues. Trimming pared 1 base from V and 9 bases from J, leaving 13 bases between. Germline V gene sequence: CDR1 SGHVS, CDR2 FNYEAQ. The CDR3 sequence: CASSLEQGTGSPLHF. The CDR3, as DNA: TGTGCCAGCAGCTTAGAACAGGGTACCGGTTCACCCCTCCACTTT.